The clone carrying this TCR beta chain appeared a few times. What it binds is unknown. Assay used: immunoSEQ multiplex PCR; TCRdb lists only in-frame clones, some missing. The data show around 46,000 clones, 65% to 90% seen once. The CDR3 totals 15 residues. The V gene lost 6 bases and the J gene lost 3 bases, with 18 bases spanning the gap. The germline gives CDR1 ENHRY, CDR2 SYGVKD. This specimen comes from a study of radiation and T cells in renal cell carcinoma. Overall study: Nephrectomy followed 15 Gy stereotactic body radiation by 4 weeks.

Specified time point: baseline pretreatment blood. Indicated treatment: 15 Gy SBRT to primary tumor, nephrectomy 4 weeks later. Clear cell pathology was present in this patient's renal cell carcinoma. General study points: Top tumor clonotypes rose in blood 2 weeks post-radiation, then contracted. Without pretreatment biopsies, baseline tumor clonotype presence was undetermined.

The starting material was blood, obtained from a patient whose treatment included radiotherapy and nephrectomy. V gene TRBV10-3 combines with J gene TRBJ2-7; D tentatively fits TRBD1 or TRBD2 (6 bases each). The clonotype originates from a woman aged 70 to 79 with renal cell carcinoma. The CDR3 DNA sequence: TGTGCCATCAGCCCCAGGGGCGGGATAATCTACGAGCAGTACTTC. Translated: CAISPRGGIIYEQYF.